These 11 T cell receptor beta chains share one sample of origin, sequenced in a study of blood T cell repertoires in COVID-19. Here immunoSEQ multiplex PCR was the method, and the copy in TCRdb shows in-frame clones only, minus some. The sample includes about 42,000 clones, 85% of them seen just once. Material: peripheral blood. These TCRs come from a man aged 45-65 years with active COVID-19.

DNA of the CDR3: TGTGCCAGCAGCTTAAGCCCCACCCTCGCGGAACCTTTCTATGGCTACACCTTC. Translated, it gives CASSLSPTLAEPFYGYTF. The chain is built from TRBV11-2 and TRBJ1-2; no clear D gene. Germline-derived CDR1 and CDR2 are SGHAT and FQNNGV. The CDR3 totals 18 residues. The V gene lost 2 bases and the J gene lost 4 bases, with 23 bases spanning the gap.

This chain joins TRBV6-1 and TRBJ2-3; 9 nucleotides match TRBD2. CDR3 size: 16 residues. Germline V lookup: CDR1 MNHNS, CDR2 SASEGT. V dropped 2 bases and J dropped 4; count of bases not matched to a gene: 7. CDR3: CASSEFIAGAPDTQYF. In DNA, the CDR3 is TGTGCCAGCAGTGAATTCATAGCGGGGGCCCCAGATACGCAGTATTTT.

The CDR3 protein is CASSEEETGSQPQHF. Here the CDR3 DNA reads TGTGCCAGCAGTGAAGAGGAGACAGGGAGTCAGCCCCAGCATTTT. The J gene is TRBJ1-5, the V gene TRBV6-1; TRBD1 agrees at 7 bases. V lost 1 base to trimming and J lost 6 bases; unmatched junction nucleotides: 6. The CDR3 totals 15 residues. Germline V gene data show CDR1 as MNHNS and CDR2 as SASEGT.

The rearrangement joins TRBV5-8 to TRBJ1-1, with a tentative D call TRBD1 (6 bases). Looked up from germline, CDR1 is SGHTS and CDR2 is YDEGEE. V lost 5 bases and J lost 8, with 25 bases in between. This CDR3 has 16 residues. The CDR3 loop is CASREPYRQAAREAFF. In DNA, the CDR3 is TGTGCCAGCAGGGAACCATACAGACAGGCCGCTCGAGAAGCTTTCTTT.

This chain joins TRBV10-3 and TRBJ2-7; 8 bases are shared with TRBD1. CDR1 is ENHRY, CDR2 SYGVKD, per germline. This CDR3 has 13 residues. The ends lost 4 bases at V and 5 bases at J; junction bases unmatched: 4. The CDR3 here is CAISARGQDEQYF. CDR3 coding DNA: TGTGCCATCAGTGCCAGGGGGCAGGACGAGCAGTACTTC.

The gene calls are TRBV5-4 and TRBJ2-1; 8 positions match TRBD2. The junction had 13 bases not matched to a gene; V was cut back by 2 bases and J by 9 bases. CDR1 and CDR2 (germline): SGHNT, YYREEE (reference sequence). This CDR3 comprises 16 residues. CDR3 bases: TGTGCCAGCAGCTTAACTAGCGGCTCCGGGGGCCCTGAGCAGTTCTTC. It codes for CASSLTSGSGGPEQFF. Full variable domain (missing parts from reference TRBV5-4 and TRBJ2-1): ETGVTQSPTHLIKTRGQQVTLRCSSQSGHNTVSWYQQALGQGPQFIFQYYREEENGRGNFPPRFSGLQFPNYSSELNVNALELDDSALYLCASSLTSGSGGPEQFFGPGTRLTVL.

This clone was counted between two and nine times. The gene calls are TRBV18 and TRBJ1-1, with 9 bases identical to TRBD1. The CDR3 is 14 residues long. Trimming removed 3 bases from V and 3 bases from J; junction bases left unmatched: 2. From germline, CDR1 is KGHSH and CDR2 LQKENI. The CDR3 DNA sequence: TGTGCCAGCTCACCCCGGGACAGGGACACTGAAGCTTTCTTT. This gives the protein CASSPRDRDTEAFF.

This chain links TRBV9 with TRBJ2-2, with 9 bases aligning to TRBD1. Germline CDR1 is SGDLS and CDR2 is YYNGEE. The trim removed 1 base at V and 6 bases at J, leaving 10 bases unmatched. This CDR3 has 17 residues. The CDR3 loop is CASSVQPGQGVPGELFF. For the CDR3, the DNA is TGTGCCAGCAGCGTACAACCGGGACAGGGCGTCCCCGGGGAGCTGTTTTTT.

The chain has TRBV6-5 and TRBJ2-7; 11 bases match TRBD2. With V trimmed by 7 bases and J by 5 bases, 10 bases remained unmatched. The germline V gene has CDR1 MNHEY and CDR2 SVGAGI. The CDR3 extends over 15 amino acids. The DNA for the CDR3 is TGTGCCAGCACAGCGCTGGGGACTAGCGGCGACGAGCAGTACTTC. Translating gives CASTALGTSGDEQYF.

This chain uses TRBV11-2 with TRBJ2-5; possible D gene TRBD2, 5 bases. The CDR3 spans 16 residues. Trimming took off 0 bases at V and 5 bases at J, with 16 bases between the two ends. In germline, CDR1 is SGHAT, CDR2 FQNNGV. The CDR3 region has the DNA TGTGCCAGCAGCTTAGAGGGTCTTGGCAGAGGGGAGACCCAGTACTTC. Protein sequence: CASSLEGLGRGETQYF.

This clone occurred once. This chain uses TRBV30 with TRBJ1-1; D call uncertain. The germline CDR1 and CDR2 sequences are GTSNPN and SVGIG (reference sequence). CDR3 length: 12 residues. The germline V and J ends were trimmed by 1 base and 6 bases, with 9 bases remaining between them. The CDR3 sequence: CAWSAGRAEAFF. The CDR3 DNA reads as TGTGCCTGGAGTGCGGGGAGAGCTGAAGCTTTCTTT.